This T cell receptor (beta chain) was obtained from a study of yellow fever vaccine responses in identical twins. One entry per CDR3 protein results from TCRdb running MiXCR on the RT-PCR reads. The sample carries roughly 18,000 distinct CDR3 sequences, about 56% recorded once. After removal of 3 bases from V and 6 bases from J, the junction contained 4 bases not matched to a gene. Germline loops: CDR1 KGHSH, CDR2 LQKENI. The CDR3 is 13 amino acids. Sequenced material: T cells from blood (PBMCs), unsorted or a sorted subset (not recorded which), taken before or after yellow fever vaccination (not recorded which). The TCR comes from a woman under 30 who received the yellow fever vaccine. This sequence joins TRBV18 and TRBJ2-7; 8 nucleotides match TRBD2. In nucleotides, the CDR3 is TGTGCCAGCTCACCGGGACTAGTAGTCGAGCAGTACTTC. Amino acid sequence: CASSPGLVVEQYF.